This T cell receptor (beta chain) was retrieved from a study of CD8+ T cells in alopecia areata. Extracted RNA was reverse transcribed, and the resulting cDNA served as sequencing template. Assay: immunoSEQ multiplex PCR; the TCRdb copy retains only in-frame clones and omits some. The sample lists a few hundred thousand clones, 35% to 45% seen once, with 0.48% in the top ten. Noted treatment: oral pan-JAK inhibitor, 5-10 mg twice daily. From germline, CDR1 is SQVTM and CDR2 ANQGSEA. V lost 7 bases to trimming and J lost 0 bases, with 16 bases between them. The CDR3 consists of 15 residues. Regarding the study as a whole: Many of the expanded lesional clones endured in scalp and blood while on tofacitinib. Clonality was higher in lesional than normal scalp, especially in alopecia totalis/universalis.

On this clone itself: What it recognizes is unknown.

The origin of this receptor is a human donor with alopecia areata. Sequencing used CD4+ T cells sorted from blood, obtained at approximately week 34, from a patient treated with tofacitinib. This chain links TRBV29-1 with TRBJ1-5; D remains unclear. The CDR3 reads CSARTDANSNQPQHF. The CDR3 bases are TGCAGCGCGAGGACCGACGCTAATAGCAATCAGCCCCAGCATTTT.